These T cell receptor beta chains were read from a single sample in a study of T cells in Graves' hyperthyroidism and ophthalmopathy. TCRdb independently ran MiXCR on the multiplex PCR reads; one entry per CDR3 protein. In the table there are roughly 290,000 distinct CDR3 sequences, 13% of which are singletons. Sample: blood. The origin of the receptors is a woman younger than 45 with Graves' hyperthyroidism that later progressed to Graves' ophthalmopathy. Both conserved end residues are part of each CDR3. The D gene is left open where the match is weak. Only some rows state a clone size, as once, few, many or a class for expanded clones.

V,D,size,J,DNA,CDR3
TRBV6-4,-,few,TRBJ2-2,TGTGCCAGCAGTGACGGGGGTCCCGGGGAGCTGTTTTTT,CASSDGGPGELFF
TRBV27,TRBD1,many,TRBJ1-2,TGTGCCAGCATGGGGCCCTCAGGGGGGACACTCTCTGGCTACACCTTC,CASMGPSGGTLSGYTF
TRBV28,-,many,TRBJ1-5,TGTGCCAGCAGCCCTCTTTCGGACGTGGCCAATCAGCCCCAGCATTTT,CASSPLSDVANQPQHF
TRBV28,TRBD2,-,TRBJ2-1,TGTGCCAGCAGTCCACCGGGACTAGCAGCTACCTACAATGAGCAGTTCTTC,CASSPPGLAATYNEQFF
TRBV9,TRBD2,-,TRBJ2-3,TGTGCCAGCAGCGACCGACCCTTGGGGCCGGTCCGGACTAGCGGGGCGTCAGATACGCAGTATTTT,CASSDRPLGPVRTSGASDTQYF
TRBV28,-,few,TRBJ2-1,TGCGCCTGCTCCCTGGCTAACAATGAGCAGTTCTTC,CACSLANNEQFF
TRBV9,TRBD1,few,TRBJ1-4,TGTGCCAGCAGTGTTACAGGGGGGACGGAAAAACTGTTTTTT,CASSVTGGTEKLFF
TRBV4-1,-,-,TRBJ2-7,TGCGCCAGCAGCCAACTTTTCCCTTCCCCTGGCTACGAGCAGTACTTC,CASSQLFPSPGYEQYF
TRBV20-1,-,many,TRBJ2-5,TGCAGTGCTAATAATCTAGCTAGTTCGTGGGAGACCCAGTACTTC,CSANNLASSWETQYF
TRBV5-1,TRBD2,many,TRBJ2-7,TGCGCCAGCAGCTTAGGACTAGGATCGTACGAGCAGTACTTC,CASSLGLGSYEQYF
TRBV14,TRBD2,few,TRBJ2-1,TGTGCCAGCAGCCCAGCGGGGATGGACAATAAGCAGTTCTTC,CASSPAGMDNKQFF
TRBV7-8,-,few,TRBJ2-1,TGTGCCAGCAGCCGAAAACAGGTTACCTACAATGAGCAGTTCTTC,CASSRKQVTYNEQFF
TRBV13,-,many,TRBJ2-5,TGTGCCAGCAGCTTAGTGGACGAAGAGACCCAGTACTTC,CASSLVDEETQYF
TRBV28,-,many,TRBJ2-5,TGTGCCAGCAGGTCCGCCCAGGGCCCCTCACAAGAGACCCAGTACTTC,CASRSAQGPSQETQYF
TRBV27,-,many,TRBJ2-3,TGTGCCAGCAGCTTAGCGGATACGCAGTATTTT,CASSLADTQYF
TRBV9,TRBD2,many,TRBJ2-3,TGTGCCAGCAGTTTCGGCGGGAGGACAGATACGCAGTATTTT,CASSFGGRTDTQYF
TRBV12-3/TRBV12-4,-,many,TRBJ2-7,TGTGCCAGCAGTTTAACGGGGTATAACGAGCAGTACTTC,CASSLTGYNEQYF
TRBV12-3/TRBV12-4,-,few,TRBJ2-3,TGTGCCAGCAATTCTCTCAAAGCGGACAATACAGATACGCAGTATTTT,CASNSLKADNTDTQYF
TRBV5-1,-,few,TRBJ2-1,TGCGCCAGCAGCTTCGACGGATACAATGAGCAGTTCTTC,CASSFDGYNEQFF
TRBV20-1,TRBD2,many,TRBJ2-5,TGCAGTGCTAGACTAGCGGGAGGGGTGGAGACCCAGTACTTC,CSARLAGGVETQYF
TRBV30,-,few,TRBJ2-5,TGTGCCTGGGGATCAGGGTACGGAGAGACCCAGTACTTC,CAWGSGYGETQYF
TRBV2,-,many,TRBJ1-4,TGTGCCAGCAGTGGTCGGACGGGAAATGAAAAACTGTTTTTT,CASSGRTGNEKLFF
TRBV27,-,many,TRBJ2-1,TGTGCCAGCAGTTTTAATAGCGTTGAGCAGTTCTTC,CASSFNSVEQFF
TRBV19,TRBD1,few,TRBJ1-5,TGTGCCAGTAGTAGAGGGACAGAATTGGGTCCCCAGCATTTT,CASSRGTELGPQHF
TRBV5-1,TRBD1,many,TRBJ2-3,TGCGCCAGCAGCTGGGGGACAGCCACAGATACGCAGTATTTT,CASSWGTATDTQYF
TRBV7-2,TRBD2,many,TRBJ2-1,TGTGCCAGCAGCCTGACTAGCGGTGTGGGTTACAATGAGCAGTTCTTC,CASSLTSGVGYNEQFF
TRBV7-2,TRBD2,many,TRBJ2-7,TGTGCCAGCACCCCCCACCCGGGACTAGCGGGCTACGAGCAGTACTTC,CASTPHPGLAGYEQYF
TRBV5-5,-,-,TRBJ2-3,TGTGCCAGCAGATTGGACTTACAGCTGACTAGCACAGATACGCAGTATTTT,CASRLDLQLTSTDTQYF
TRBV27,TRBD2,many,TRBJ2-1,TGTGCCACCACCCGGACTAGCGGGCCCTACAATGAGCAGTTCTTC,CATTRTSGPYNEQFF
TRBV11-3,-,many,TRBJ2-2,TGTGCCAGCAGCTTAGTGAGGGACACCGGGGAGCTGTTTTTT,CASSLVRDTGELFF
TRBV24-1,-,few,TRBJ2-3,TGTGCCACCAGTGATCGACCGGGGGCCCAGCGCACAGATACGCAGTATTTT,CATSDRPGAQRTDTQYF